Described below is a single TCR beta chain sequence and its context. This sample is drawn from a study of blood T cell repertoires in COVID-19. Across the study: The origin of the acute and convalescent COVID-19 samples was the United States, Italy and Spain. In each case, the material was cDNA or gDNA derived from T cells, B-cell-depleted T cells, or PBMCs.

Original methodology: Counts of nucleated cells, estimated from reference gene primer amplification, were obtained. The table came from immunoSEQ multiplex PCR; TCRdb's copy has only in-frame clones and leaves some out. V and J calls and clone size are copied from that table; D and trimming were computed from the DNA. Among over 120,000 clones, roughly 82% were seen once, and the ten largest hold about a tenth. This CDR3 is 16 amino acids long. CDR1 is LNHDA, CDR2 SQIVND, per germline (reference sequence). With 3 bases clipped from V and 5 bases from J, the junction kept 7 bases outside the gene matches.

Sequencing input: peripheral blood. This rearrangement joins TRBV19 to TRBJ1-6; 7 bases are a match to TRBD1. The source of this sequence is a man aged 55 to 70 with active or convalescent COVID-19. CDR3 amino acids: CASSISSGGNNSPLHF. In DNA, the CDR3 is TGTGCCAGTAGTATCTCCTCAGGGGGGAATAATTCACCCCTCCACTTT.